This T cell receptor beta chain originates from a study of control samples from healthy donors and cancer patients. Germline values: CDR1 MDHEN, CDR2 SYDVKM. V lost 3 bases to trimming and J lost 4 bases; unmatched junction nucleotides: 8. CDR3 length: 16 residues. Sequencing used immunoSEQ multiplex PCR; TCRdb keeps in-frame clones, though not all of them. This table has 150,000 or so clones, under 95% appearing once. Sequenced input: blood. The source of this sequence is a man younger than 35 in good health. The chain combines TRBV28 with TRBJ1-5; 8 bases are a match to TRBD1. The CDR3 DNA sequence: TGTGCCAGCAGTTTGGCGACAGGGGTGACGAATCAGCCCCAGCATTTT. Residues: CASSLATGVTNQPQHF.